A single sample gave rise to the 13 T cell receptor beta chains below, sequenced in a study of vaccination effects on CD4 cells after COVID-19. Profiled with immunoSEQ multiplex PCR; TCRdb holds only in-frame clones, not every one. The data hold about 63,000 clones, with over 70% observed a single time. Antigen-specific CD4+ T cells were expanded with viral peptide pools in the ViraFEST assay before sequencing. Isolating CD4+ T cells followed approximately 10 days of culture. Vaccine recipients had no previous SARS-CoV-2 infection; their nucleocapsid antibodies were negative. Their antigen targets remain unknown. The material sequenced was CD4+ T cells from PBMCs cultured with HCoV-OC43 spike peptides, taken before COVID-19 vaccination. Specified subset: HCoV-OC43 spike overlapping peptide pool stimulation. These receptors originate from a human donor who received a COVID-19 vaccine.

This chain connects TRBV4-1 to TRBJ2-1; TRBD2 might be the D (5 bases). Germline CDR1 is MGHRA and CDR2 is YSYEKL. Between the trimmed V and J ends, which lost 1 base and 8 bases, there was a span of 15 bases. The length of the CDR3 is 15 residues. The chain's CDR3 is CASSQGSGRADEQFF. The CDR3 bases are TGCGCCAGCAGCCAAGGCAGCGGTCGAGCCGATGAGCAGTTCTTC.

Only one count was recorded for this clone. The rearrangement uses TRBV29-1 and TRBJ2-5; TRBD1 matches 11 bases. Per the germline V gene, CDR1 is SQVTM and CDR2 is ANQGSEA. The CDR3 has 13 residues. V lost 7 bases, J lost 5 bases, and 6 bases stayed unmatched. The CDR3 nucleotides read TGCAGCGGCCACGGGACAGGGGGTGAGACCCAGTACTTC. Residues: CSGHGTGGETQYF.

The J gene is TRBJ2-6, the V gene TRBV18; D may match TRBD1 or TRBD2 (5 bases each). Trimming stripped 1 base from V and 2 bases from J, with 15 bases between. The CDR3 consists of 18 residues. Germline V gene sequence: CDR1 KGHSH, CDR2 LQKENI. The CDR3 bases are TGTGCCAGCTCACCACGGGGGATCGGTCTGGCTGGGGCCAACGTCCTGACTTTC. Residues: CASSPRGIGLAGANVLTF.

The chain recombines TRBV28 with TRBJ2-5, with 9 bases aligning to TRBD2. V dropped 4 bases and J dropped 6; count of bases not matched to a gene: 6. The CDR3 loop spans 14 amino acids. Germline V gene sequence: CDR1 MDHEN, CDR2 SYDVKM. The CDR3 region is CASSSAGGPKTQYF. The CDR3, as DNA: TGTGCCAGCAGTTCAGCGGGGGGTCCCAAGACCCAGTACTTC. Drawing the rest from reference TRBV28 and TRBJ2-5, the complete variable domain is DVKVTQSSRYLVKRTGEKVFLECVQDMDHENMFWYRQDPGLGLRLIYFSYDVKMKEKGDIPEGYSVSREKKERFSLILESASTNQTSMYLCASSSAGGPKTQYFGPGTRLLVL.

This CDR3 is CASSLQMGQEGLYNEQFF. The CDR3, as DNA: TGTGCCAGCTCACTACAAATGGGACAGGAGGGGTTATACAATGAGCAGTTCTTC. The rearrangement links TRBV18 to TRBJ2-1; TRBD1 agrees at 8 bases. The CDR3 runs 18 residues. V lost 4 bases and J lost 4; bases outside the gene matches: 15. Germline-derived CDR1 and CDR2 are KGHSH and LQKENI.

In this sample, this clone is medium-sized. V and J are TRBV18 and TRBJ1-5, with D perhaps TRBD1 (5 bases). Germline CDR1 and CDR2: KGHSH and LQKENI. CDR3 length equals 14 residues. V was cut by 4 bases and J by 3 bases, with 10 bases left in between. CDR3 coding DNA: TGTGCCAGCTCACTGGACACATTCAATCAGCCCCAGCATTTT. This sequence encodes CASSLDTFNQPQHF.

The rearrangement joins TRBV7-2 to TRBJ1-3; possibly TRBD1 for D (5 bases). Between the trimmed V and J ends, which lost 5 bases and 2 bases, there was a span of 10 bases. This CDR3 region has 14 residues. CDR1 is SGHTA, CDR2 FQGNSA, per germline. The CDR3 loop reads CASSRGTAGNTIYF. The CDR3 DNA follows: TGTGCCAGCAGCCGTGGGACGGCTGGAAACACCATATATTTT.

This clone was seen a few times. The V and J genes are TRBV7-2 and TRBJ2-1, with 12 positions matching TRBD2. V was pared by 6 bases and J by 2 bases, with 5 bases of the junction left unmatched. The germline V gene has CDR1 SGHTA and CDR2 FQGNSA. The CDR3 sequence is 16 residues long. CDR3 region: CASRAPSGGAYNEQFF. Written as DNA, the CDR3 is TGTGCCAGCAGGGCGCCTAGCGGGGGGGCCTACAATGAGCAGTTCTTC.

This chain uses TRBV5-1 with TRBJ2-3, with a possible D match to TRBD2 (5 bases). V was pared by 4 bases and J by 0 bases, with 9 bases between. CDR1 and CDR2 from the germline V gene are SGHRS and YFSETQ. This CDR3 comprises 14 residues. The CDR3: CASSPGLSTDTQYF. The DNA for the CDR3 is TGCGCCAGCAGCCCCGGACTGAGCACAGATACGCAGTATTTT.

As DNA, the CDR3 is TGTGCCAGCAGCCTTAGTAGCGGGGTCACAGATACGCAGTATTTT. Residues: CASSLSSGVTDTQYF. The rearrangement joins TRBV3-1 (or the pseudogene TRBV3-2) to TRBJ2-3; 8 bases are a match to TRBD2. CDR1 LGHDT and CDR2 YNNKEL come from the germline V gene (reference sequence). This CDR3 region has 15 residues. J lost 2 bases, V lost 4 bases, and 5 bases had no gene match.

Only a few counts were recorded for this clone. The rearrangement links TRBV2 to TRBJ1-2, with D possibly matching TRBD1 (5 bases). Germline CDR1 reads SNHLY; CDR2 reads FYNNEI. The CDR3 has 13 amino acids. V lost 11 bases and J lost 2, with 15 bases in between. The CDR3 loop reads CARSQGPNYGYTF. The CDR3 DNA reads TGTGCCCGGTCCCAGGGACCCAACTATGGCTACACCTTC.

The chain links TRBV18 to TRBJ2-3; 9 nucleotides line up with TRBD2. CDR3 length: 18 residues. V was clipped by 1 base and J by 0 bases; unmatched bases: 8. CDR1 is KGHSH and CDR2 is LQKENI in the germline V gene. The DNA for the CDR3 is TGTGCCAGCTCACCACTGAATAGCGGGGGACTTAGCACAGATACGCAGTATTTT. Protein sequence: CASSPLNSGGLSTDTQYF.

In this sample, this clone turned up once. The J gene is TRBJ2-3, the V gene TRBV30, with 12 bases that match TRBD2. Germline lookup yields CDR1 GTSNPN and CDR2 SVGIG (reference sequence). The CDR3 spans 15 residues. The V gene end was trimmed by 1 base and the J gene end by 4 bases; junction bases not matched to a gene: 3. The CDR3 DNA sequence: TGTGCCTGGAGTGCTAGCGGGGGGGCAGCAGATACGCAGTATTTT. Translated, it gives CAWSASGGAADTQYF.